Listed below are T cell receptor beta chains from one sample, sequenced in a study of blood T cells in healthy people across ages. Each CDR3 protein gets one entry after TCRdb re-called the 5' RACE reads with MiXCR. The sample consists of around 1,100,000 distinct CDR3 sequences, roughly two fifths of them appearing once. Sequencing used blood. The receptors come from a man aged 18 to 30 in good health. Each CDR3 is given with its conserved first and last residue. Fields, in order: J gene, D gene, V gene, clone size, CDR3 protein, CDR3 DNA. A D gene is named only where the DNA matches it firmly. The size of a clone is reported for some rows only, either as once, few or many, or as a class for expanded clones.

>TRBJ1-5|TRBD1|TRBV5-1|.
CASSLGTGTNQPQHF
TGCGCCAGCAGCTTGGGGACAGGGACTAATCAGCCCCAGCATTTT
>TRBJ2-3|.|TRBV5-1|few
CASSLAPGRTSTDTQYF
TGCGCCAGCAGCTTGGCCCCGGGCAGAACGAGCACAGATACGCAGTATTTT
>TRBJ2-3|.|TRBV29-1|.
CSVDLVSSSTDTQYF
TGCAGCGTTGACTTGGTGTCTAGCTCCACAGATACGCAGTATTTT
>TRBJ1-4|.|TRBV19|.
CASGSYRSGANEKLFF
TGTGCCAGTGGTTCCTACAGGTCTGGGGCTAATGAAAAACTGTTTTTT
>TRBJ1-1|.|TRBV20-1|.
CNASSPSWSEAFF
TGCAATGCTAGCAGCCCAAGCTGGTCGGAAGCTTTCTTT
>TRBJ2-7|.|TRBV28|.
CASSLGKPWGSYEQYF
TGTGCCAGCAGTTTAGGGAAGCCTTGGGGTTCCTACGAGCAGTACTTC
>TRBJ2-7|.|TRBV27|few
CASSPTEITTKQYF
TGTGCCAGCAGTCCGACAGAGATTACTACGAAGCAGTACTTC
>TRBJ2-2|.|TRBV9|.
CASRGGGSNTGELFF
TGTGCCAGCAGGGGGGGCGGCTCAAACACCGGGGAGCTGTTTTTT
>TRBJ2-1|TRBD2|TRBV7-2|.
CASSLAGTIYNEQFF
TGTGCCAGCAGCCTGGCTGGGACTATCTACAATGAGCAGTTCTTC
>TRBJ2-1|.|TRBV30|.
CAGSRTGNEQFF
TGTGCCGGGAGTAGAACGGGCAATGAGCAGTTCTTC
>TRBJ2-3|TRBD2|TRBV7-8|.
CASSLARVAGADTQYF
TGTGCCAGCAGCTTAGCTCGGGTAGCGGGGGCAGATACGCAGTATTTT
>TRBJ2-1|.|TRBV12-3/TRBV12-4|few
CASSFGAADEQFF
TGTGCCAGCAGTTTCGGGGCTGCCGATGAGCAGTTCTTC
>TRBJ2-5|.|TRBV29-1|many
CSVPIGFMYQETQYF
TGCAGCGTTCCCATTGGTTTTATGTACCAAGAGACCCAGTACTTC
>TRBJ2-5|.|TRBV21-1|.
CASSKVFRGETGPQETQYF
TGTGCCAGCAGCAAAGTCTTCCGTGGGGAGACAGGGCCCCAAGAGACCCAGTACTTC
>TRBJ1-4|TRBD1|TRBV12-3/TRBV12-4|.
CASSDRGALGEKLFF
TGTGCCAGCAGTGACAGGGGCGCACTCGGGGAAAAACTGTTTTTT
>TRBJ2-3|.|TRBV4-2|.
CASSQGDRSTDTQYF
TGTGCCAGCAGCCAAGGAGACAGGAGCACAGATACGCAGTATTTT
>TRBJ1-1|TRBD1|TRBV25-1|.
CASSEYFRGNTEAFF
TGTGCCAGCAGTGAATATTTCAGGGGGAATACTGAAGCTTTCTTT
>TRBJ2-7|TRBD2|TRBV12-3/TRBV12-4|few
CASSLSGVPYEQYF
TGTGCCAGCAGTTTAAGCGGGGTCCCCTACGAGCAGTACTTC
>TRBJ2-1|.|TRBV20-1|.
CSALDDSTYNEQFF
TGCAGTGCTTTAGACGACAGTACTTACAATGAGCAGTTCTTC
>TRBJ2-1|.|TRBV14|.
CASSPPGSQHNEQFF
TGTGCCAGCAGCCCCCCTGGCTCGCAGCACAATGAGCAGTTCTTC
>TRBJ1-1|.|TRBV12-3/TRBV12-4|.
CASSPTPRVGTEAFF
TGTGCCAGCAGTCCCACCCCGAGGGTAGGTACTGAAGCTTTCTTT
>TRBJ1-6|.|TRBV5-1|.
CASSLTQGSDSPPHF
TGCGCCAGCAGCCTAACTCAGGGAAGTGATTCACCCCCCCACTTT
>TRBJ1-4|.|TRBV4-1|few
CASRPSFIADTDEKLFF
TGCGCCAGCAGGCCAAGTTTCATAGCGGACACAGATGAAAAACTGTTTTTT
>TRBJ1-5|.|TRBV6-1|.
CASRGQVNQPQHF
TGTGCCAGCAGAGGGCAGGTGAATCAGCCCCAGCATTTT
>TRBJ2-1|.|TRBV9|.
CASSTKSREQFF
TGTGCCAGCAGCACCAAAAGTCGGGAGCAGTTCTTC
>TRBJ2-3|.|TRBV20-1|few
CSATEGRDFTDTQYF
TGCAGTGCTACAGAGGGGCGGGACTTCACAGATACGCAGTATTTT
>TRBJ2-3|.|TRBV5-6|.
CASSVGSMGDTQYF
TGTGCCAGCAGCGTGGGCTCCATGGGTGATACGCAGTATTTT
>TRBJ2-3|TRBD1|TRBV9|.
CASSVGLQGATDTQYF
TGTGCCAGCAGCGTAGGTCTACAGGGGGCAACAGATACGCAGTATTTT
>TRBJ1-5|.|TRBV12-3/TRBV12-4|.
CASSLNSGHNQPQHF
TGTGCCAGCAGTTTAAATAGCGGACACAATCAGCCCCAGCATTTT
>TRBJ1-1|TRBD1|TRBV20-1|few
CSAKARDRGLTEAFF
TGCAGTGCTAAGGCCAGGGACAGGGGGCTCACTGAAGCTTTCTTT
>TRBJ2-2|.|TRBV29-1|.
CSVGAGEIAGELFF
TGCAGCGTTGGGGCAGGGGAGATCGCCGGGGAGCTGTTTTTT
>TRBJ2-5|TRBD2|TRBV9|.
CASSVVSGDGETQYF
TGTGCCAGCAGCGTAGTTAGCGGGGATGGAGAGACCCAGTACTTC
>TRBJ2-7|.|TRBV4-3|.
CASSQSLELAKNEQYF
TGCGCCAGCAGCCAAAGTTTGGAGCTAGCAAAGAATGAGCAGTACTTC
>TRBJ1-2|.|TRBV27|few
CASSPRQTNGYTF
TGTGCCAGCAGCCCCCGACAGACAAATGGCTACACCTTC